This T cell receptor (beta chain) was retrieved from a study of identical twins. The CDR3 spans 15 residues. CDR1 and CDR2 (germline): SGHTA, FQGNSA. J was trimmed by 3 bases and V by 3 bases; bases with no gene match: 5. Via MiXCR, TCRdb re-called the 5' RACE reads, giving one row per CDR3 protein. The top ten hold approximately 0.52% of the sample, which has around 470,000 distinct CDR3 sequences, approximately 15% seen once. In this sample, this clonotype turned up a few times. The donor group consisted entirely of healthy Caucasians. This sample also appeared in a second study, on yellow fever vaccine responses in identical twins.

This TCR came from a woman between 18 and 30 years old in good health. The J gene is TRBJ1-2, the V gene TRBV7-2, with 9 bases identical to TRBD1. Specimen: CD4+ T cells sorted from blood. CDR3 coding DNA: TGTGCCAGCAGCTTCCCGGGACAGGGCGACTATGGCTACACCTTC. Translated, it gives CASSFPGQGDYGYTF.